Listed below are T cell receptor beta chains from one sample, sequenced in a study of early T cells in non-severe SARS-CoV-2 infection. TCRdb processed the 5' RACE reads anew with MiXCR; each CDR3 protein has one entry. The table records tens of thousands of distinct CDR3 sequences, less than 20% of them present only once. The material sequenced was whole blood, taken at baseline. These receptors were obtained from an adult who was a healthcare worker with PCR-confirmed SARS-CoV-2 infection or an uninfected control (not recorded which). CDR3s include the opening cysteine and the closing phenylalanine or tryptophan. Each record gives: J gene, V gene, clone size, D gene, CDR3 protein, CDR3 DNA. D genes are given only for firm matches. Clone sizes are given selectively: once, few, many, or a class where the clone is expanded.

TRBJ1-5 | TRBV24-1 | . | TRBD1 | CATSDSRGRGQPQHF | TGTGCCACCAGTGATTCCAGGGGGCGCGGGCAGCCCCAGCATTTT
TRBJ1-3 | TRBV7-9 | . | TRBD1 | CASSPGTGPGNTIYF | TGTGCCAGCAGCCCCGGGACAGGGCCTGGAAACACCATATATTTT
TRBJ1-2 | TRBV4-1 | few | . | CASSHPNPGNYGYTF | TGCGCCAGCAGCCACCCGAATCCCGGAAACTATGGCTACACCTTC
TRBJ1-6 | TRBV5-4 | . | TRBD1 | CASSVQGNNSPLHF | TGTGCCAGCAGCGTACAGGGGAACAATTCACCCCTCCACTTT
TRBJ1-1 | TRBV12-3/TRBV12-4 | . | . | CASRPTGFVSTEAFF | TGTGCCAGCAGACCCACAGGGTTCGTCAGCACTGAAGCTTTCTTT
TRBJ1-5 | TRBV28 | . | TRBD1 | CASAGGKGGQPQHF | TGTGCCTCGGCAGGGGGTAAAGGTGGTCAGCCCCAGCATTTT
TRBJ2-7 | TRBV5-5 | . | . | CASSLAYSSYEQYF | TGTGCCAGCAGCTTGGCCTACAGTTCCTACGAGCAGTACTTC
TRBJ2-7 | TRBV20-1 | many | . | CSARQGPYEQYF | TGCAGTGCTAGGCAGGGACCCTACGAGCAGTACTTC
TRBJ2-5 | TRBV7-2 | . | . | CASSPPGAKETQYF | TGTGCCAGCAGCCCCCCTGGGGCTAAAGAGACCCAGTACTTC
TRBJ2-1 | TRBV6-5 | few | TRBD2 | CASSPRAGGYNEQFF | TGTGCCAGCAGCCCCCGGGCGGGAGGATACAATGAGCAGTTCTTC
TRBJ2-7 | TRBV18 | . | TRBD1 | CASSPGQGVSYEQYF | TGTGCCAGCTCACCTGGACAGGGGGTATCCTACGAGCAGTACTTC
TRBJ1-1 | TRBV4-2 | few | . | CASSQGTGYPEAFF | TGTGCCAGCAGCCAAGGAACGGGTTACCCTGAAGCTTTCTTT
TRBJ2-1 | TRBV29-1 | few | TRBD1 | CSIIPQGAIYNEQFF | TGCAGCATAATACCCCAGGGGGCGATCTACAATGAGCAGTTCTTC
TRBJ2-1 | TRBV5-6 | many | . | CASSSGLSGRFF | TGTGCCAGCAGCTCCGGACTATCCGGGCGGTTCTTC
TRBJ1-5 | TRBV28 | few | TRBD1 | CASSRPGQGDQPQHF | TGTGCCAGCAGTCGACCGGGACAGGGGGATCAGCCCCAGCATTTT
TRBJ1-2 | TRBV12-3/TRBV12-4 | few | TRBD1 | CASSLGQAYGYTF | TGTGCCAGCAGCCTAGGACAGGCCTATGGCTACACCTTC
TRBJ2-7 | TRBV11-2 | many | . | CASSSTYEQYF | TGTGCCAGCAGCTCCACCTACGAGCAGTACTTC
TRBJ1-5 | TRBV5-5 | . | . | CASSLGGVSNQPQHF | TGTGCCAGCAGCTTGGGGGGAGTTAGCAATCAGCCCCAGCATTTT
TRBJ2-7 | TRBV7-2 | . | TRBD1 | CASSARDRGDEQYF | TGTGCCAGCAGCGCCCGGGACAGGGGCGACGAGCAGTACTTC
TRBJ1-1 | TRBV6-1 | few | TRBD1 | CASSSGTGYPEAFF | TGTGCCAGCAGTTCCGGGACAGGGTATCCTGAAGCTTTCTTT
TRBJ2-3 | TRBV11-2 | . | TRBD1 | CASSLDLWGQATDTQYF | TGTGCCAGCAGCTTAGATCTTTGGGGACAGGCCACAGATACGCAGTATTTT
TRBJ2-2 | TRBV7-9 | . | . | CASRTVLGAGELFF | TGTGCCAGTAGGACGGTCCTGGGCGCCGGGGAGCTGTTTTTT
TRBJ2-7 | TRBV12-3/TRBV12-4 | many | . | CASRQGRGSYEQYF | TGTGCCAGCAGACAGGGGAGGGGATCCTACGAGCAGTACTTC
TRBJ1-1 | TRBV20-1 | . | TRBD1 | CSARDSTPGQGRRAFF | TGCAGTGCTAGAGATTCCACCCCGGGACAGGGCCGACGCGCTTTCTTT
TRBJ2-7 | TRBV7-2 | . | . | CASMRDQGTYEQYF | TGTGCCAGCATGCGGGACCAGGGAACGTACGAGCAGTACTTC
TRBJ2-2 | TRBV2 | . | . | CASRGSWTGELFF | TGTGCCAGCAGGGGATCGTGGACCGGGGAGCTGTTTTTT
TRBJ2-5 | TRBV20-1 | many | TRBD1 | CSASERGQALAQETQYF | TGCAGTGCGAGTGAACGCGGACAGGCCCTGGCCCAAGAGACCCAGTACTTC
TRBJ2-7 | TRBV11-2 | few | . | CASINYPGSRHEQYF | TGTGCCAGCATTAACTACCCCGGTAGCCGCCACGAGCAGTACTTC
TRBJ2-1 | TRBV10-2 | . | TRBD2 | CASSPSGVNGQFF | TGCGCCAGCAGTCCTAGCGGGGTTAATGGGCAGTTCTTC
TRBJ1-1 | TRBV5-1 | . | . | CASRVGFNTEAFF | TGCGCCAGCCGGGTAGGGTTCAACACTGAAGCTTTCTTT
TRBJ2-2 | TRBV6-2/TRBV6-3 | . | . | CASSYPRQNTGELFF | TGTGCCAGCAGTTACCCCCGACAGAACACCGGGGAGCTGTTTTTT
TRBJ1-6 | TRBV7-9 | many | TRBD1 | CASSNGQGFYNSPLHF | TGTGCCAGCAGCAATGGACAGGGTTTTTATAATTCACCCCTCCACTTT
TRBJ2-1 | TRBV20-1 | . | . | CSAGDGESSYNEQFF | TGCAGTGCTGGAGACGGGGAGTCCTCCTACAATGAGCAGTTCTTC
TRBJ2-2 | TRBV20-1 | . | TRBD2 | CSARTSGNTGELFF | TGCAGTGCTAGAACTAGCGGGAACACCGGGGAGCTGTTTTTT
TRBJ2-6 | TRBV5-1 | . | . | CASRTSGANVLTF | TGCGCCAGCAGAACTTCTGGGGCCAACGTCCTGACTTTC
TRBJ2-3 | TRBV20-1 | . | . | CSASHTDTQYF | TGCAGTGCTAGTCACACAGATACGCAGTATTTT
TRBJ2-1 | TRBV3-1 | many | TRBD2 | CASSQGAGLAGGGEQFF | TGTGCCAGCAGCCAAGGTGCTGGACTAGCGGGGGGAGGTGAGCAGTTCTTC
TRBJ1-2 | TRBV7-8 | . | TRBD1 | CASSSDRDADGYTF | TGTGCCAGCAGCTCGGACAGGGACGCTGACGGCTACACCTTC
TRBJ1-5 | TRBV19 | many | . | CASSIKGHSNQPQHF | TGTGCCAGTAGTATAAAGGGTCATAGCAATCAGCCCCAGCATTTT
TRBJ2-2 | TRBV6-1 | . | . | CASSEWGDTGELFF | TGTGCCAGCAGTGAATGGGGGGACACCGGGGAGCTGTTTTTT
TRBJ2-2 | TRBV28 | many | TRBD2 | CASSGSGRATGELFF | TGTGCCAGCAGTGGATCAGGGAGGGCCACCGGGGAGCTGTTTTTT
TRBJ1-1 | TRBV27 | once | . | CASRRTLVVNTEAFF | TGTGCCAGCAGAAGGACCCTTGTGGTGAACACTGAAGCTTTCTTT
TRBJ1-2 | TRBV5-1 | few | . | CASSPYSEGTYGYTF | TGCGCCAGCAGCCCATATTCGGAGGGGACCTATGGCTACACCTTC
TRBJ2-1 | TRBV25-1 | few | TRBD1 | CASRDRVGEQFF | TGTGCCAGCAGGGACAGGGTGGGTGAGCAGTTCTTC
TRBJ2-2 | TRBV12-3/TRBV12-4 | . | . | CASSLGGIGTGELFF | TGTGCCAGCAGTTTAGGCGGGATTGGAACCGGGGAGCTGTTTTTT
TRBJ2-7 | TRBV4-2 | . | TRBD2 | CASSQDWTRGSGQYF | TGTGCCAGCAGCCAAGATTGGACTAGGGGTTCCGGACAGTACTTC
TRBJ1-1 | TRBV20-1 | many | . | CSARYSGTNTEAFF | TGCAGTGCTAGGTATTCAGGGACGAACACTGAAGCTTTCTTT
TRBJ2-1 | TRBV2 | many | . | CASSERPAPYNEQFF | TGTGCCAGCAGTGAGAGGCCAGCCCCCTACAATGAGCAGTTCTTC